A selection of T cell receptor beta chains follows, all from one sample in a study of blood T cell repertoires in COVID-19. Profiled with immunoSEQ multiplex PCR; TCRdb holds only in-frame clones, not every one. The sample has fewer than 300,000 clones, roughly 84% seen once. Material: peripheral blood. Every receptor here comes from a woman aged 18-29 years with acute or convalescent COVID-19. The CDR3 runs from the conserved cysteine through the conserved F or W. The D gene is left open where the match is weak. The size field is filled for only some rows; it gives once, few, many or a size class.

clone_size j_call d_call v_call cdr3_nt cdr3_aa
NA TRBJ2-7 TRBD2 TRBV7-3 TGTGCCAGCAGCTTAGAGGGGACTAGCGCCTACGAGCAGTACTTC CASSLEGTSAYEQYF
NA TRBJ1-6 NA TRBV30 TGTGCCTGGAGTCTCATTAGCTCCTATAATTCACCCCTCCACTTT CAWSLISSYNSPLHF
NA TRBJ2-3 TRBD2 TRBV30 TGTGCCTGGAGTGTACTAGCGGGAGTGGGAAATACGCAGTATTTT CAWSVLAGVGNTQYF
NA TRBJ1-3 NA TRBV7-8 TGTGCCAGCAGCTTAGGCCGCAGCTCTGGAAACACCATATATTTT CASSLGRSSGNTIYF
NA TRBJ2-4 NA TRBV7-2 TGTGCCAGCAGCTCCCCAGGGGACGGGACCAAAAACATTCAGTACTTC CASSSPGDGTKNIQYF
NA TRBJ2-5 TRBD1 TRBV15 TGTGCCACCAGCAGAGATCGGGGGACAGGAGGGGAGACCCAGTACTTC CATSRDRGTGGETQYF
NA TRBJ2-6 TRBD1 TRBV15 TGTGCCACCAGCAGTTTTGAGGGGGCATCTGGGGCCAACGTCCTGACTTTC CATSSFEGASGANVLTF
NA TRBJ2-6 NA TRBV5-1 TGCGCCAGCAGCTTGGCCGGTCCCCGCTCTGGGGCCAACGTCCTGACTTTC CASSLAGPRSGANVLTF
NA TRBJ2-7 TRBD2 TRBV18 TGTGCCAGCTCACCACCGGCCGGGTTAGCGGGGGAGCACGAGCAGTACTTC CASSPPAGLAGEHEQYF
once TRBJ2-3 TRBD2 TRBV6-6 TGTGCCAGCAGGGCACAGACTAGCGGGACAGATACGCAGTATTTT CASRAQTSGTDTQYF
NA TRBJ1-3 NA TRBV14 TGTGCCAGCAGCCATCCTCGGGGTGTACTGGGAGGAAACACCATATATTTT CASSHPRGVLGGNTIYF
NA TRBJ1-1 TRBD1 TRBV2 TGTGCCACTGGACAGGGTTGGACTGAAGCTTTCTTT CATGQGWTEAFF
NA TRBJ1-6 NA TRBV5-1 TGCGCCAGCAGCTCTCGGGTCGATTCACCCCTCCACTTT CASSSRVDSPLHF
NA TRBJ2-2 TRBD1 TRBV4-3 TGCGCCAGCAGCTACGGCGGGACAGGGAACACCGGGGAGCTGTTTTTT CASSYGGTGNTGELFF
NA TRBJ1-4 NA TRBV28 TGTGCCAGCAGTTTTTCGACGGGAAATGAAAAACTGTTTTTT CASSFSTGNEKLFF
once TRBJ1-5 NA TRBV6-5 TGTGCCAGCAGGGGGCATTGGGGCAATCAGCCCCAGCATTTT CASRGHWGNQPQHF
NA TRBJ1-4 NA TRBV3-1/TRBV3-2 TGTGCCAGCAGCCCCGGGACTAATGAAAAACTGTTTTTT CASSPGTNEKLFF
few TRBJ2-1 NA TRBV24-1 TGTGCCACCAGTGAAAGTGGCGGGAAAGACAATGAGCAGTTCTTC CATSESGGKDNEQFF
NA TRBJ2-1 TRBD2 TRBV29-1 TGCAGCGTTGGGGGCCGCGGGAGTTCGACCTCCAATGAGCAGTTCTTC CSVGGRGSSTSNEQFF
NA TRBJ2-6 TRBD1 TRBV19 TGTGCCAGCCGGGACAGGGGCTCTGGGGCCAACGTCCTGACTTTC CASRDRGSGANVLTF
NA TRBJ2-7 TRBD2 TRBV10-3 TGTGCCATCAGTCCGGGAGGAAGATACGAGCAGTACTTC CAISPGGRYEQYF
NA TRBJ2-5 TRBD1 TRBV5-4 TGTGCCAGCAGCCTCGCCTTTGGGACAGGCCAAGAGACCCAGTACTTC CASSLAFGTGQETQYF
NA TRBJ1-4 NA TRBV7-9 TGTGCCAGCAGTAATCAGAAACCTAATGAAAAACTGTTTTTT CASSNQKPNEKLFF
once TRBJ2-5 NA TRBV7-2 TGTGCCAGCAGCCACAGCGGGTACCAAGAGACCCAGTACTTC CASSHSGYQETQYF
NA TRBJ2-7 TRBD2 TRBV6-2/TRBV6-3 TGTGCCAGCAGTTCCCCAGGACTAGGCGGCTACGAGCAGTACTTC CASSSPGLGGYEQYF
few TRBJ2-2 TRBD2 TRBV5-1 TGCGCCAGCAGCTGGACTAGCGGGAGCCCGAACACCGGGGAGCTGTTTTTT CASSWTSGSPNTGELFF
NA TRBJ1-3 TRBD1 TRBV4-3 TGCGCCAGCAGCCAAGATCCCAGGGGGAGGTCTGGAAACACCATATATTTT CASSQDPRGRSGNTIYF
few TRBJ2-6 NA TRBV18 TGTGCCAGCTCACCCGTGTGGGGGGATGGGGCCAACGTCCTGACTTTC CASSPVWGDGANVLTF
NA TRBJ2-3 TRBD2 TRBV3-1/TRBV3-2 TGTGCCAGCAGCCCGACTAGCGGGAGTACAGATACGCAGTATTTT CASSPTSGSTDTQYF